This T cell receptor beta chain was profiled in a study of cytomegalovirus exposure and HLA in healthy donors. A multiplex PCR was run with 60 Vbeta primers and 13 Jbeta primers. Data came from immunoSEQ multiplex PCR; TCRdb stores just in-frame clones and leaves some out. The sample has some 120,000 clones, around three quarters seen once; the top ten hold roughly 2.4%. The CDR3 extends over 16 amino acids. Per germline, CDR1 MNHEY and CDR2 SMNVEV (reference sequence). Trimming at V came to 5 bases and at J to 4 bases, leaving 12 bases not matched to a gene. V and J are TRBV27 and TRBJ2-3; 7 nucleotides align to TRBD1. The sequence derives from a man aged 25-45 years in good health and CMV-seronegative. Sequencing was done on a sample of PBMCs. CDR3 in DNA: TGTGCCAGCAGTCGATTCCGGGACAGCATTTCAGATACGCAGTATTTT. Translating gives CASSRFRDSISDTQYF.